This T cell receptor (beta chain) was sequenced in a study of OX40 agonist ivuxolimab in advanced cancers. Profiled with immunoSEQ multiplex PCR; TCRdb holds only in-frame clones, not every one. The repertoire holds about 66,000 clones, with over 80% as singletons. Germline V gene lookup returns CDR1 SGHRS and CDR2 YFSETQ. V dropped 4 bases and J dropped 7; count of bases not matched to a gene: 19. The CDR3 length is 17 residues. To note about this clone: What it recognizes is unknown.

Study-wide results and limits: Low clonal expansion, among the lowest seen, marked partial responders at 0.1-3.0 mg/kg. Low normalized T-cell clonal expansion also characterized some of the nonresponders.

The origin of this receptor is an adult with an advanced solid tumor such as melanoma, head and neck, liver or kidney cancer. This specimen was CD4+ or CD8+ T cells sorted from blood, taken in a trial of the OX40 agonist ivuxolimab. This chain uses TRBV5-1 with TRBJ2-7; the match to TRBD2 covers 8 bases. Here the CDR3 reads CASSPGTSLPFNWEQYF. The CDR3 nucleotides are TGCGCCAGCAGCCCCGGGACTAGTCTCCCTTTTAATTGGGAGCAGTACTTC. The full variable domain, its missing parts supplied by reference TRBV5-1 and TRBJ2-7, is KAGVTQTPRYLIKTRGQQVTLSCSPISGHRSVSWYQQTPGQGLQFLFEYFSETQRNKGNFPGRFSGRQFSNSRSEMNVSTLELGDSALYLCASSPGTSLPFNWEQYFGPGTRLTVT.